This record covers a single T cell receptor (beta chain). Germline CDR1 SGHTA, CDR2 FQGTGA. The CDR3 extends over 12 amino acids. The ends were cut back, 5 bases at V and 5 bases at J, with 7 bases in the middle. This sample is part of a study of blood T cell repertoires in COVID-19. Measured with immunoSEQ multiplex PCR; TCRdb has only the in-frame clones, and not every one. The profile shows around 330,000 clones, around 84% of them singletons. This TCR came from a woman aged 25 to 39 who had been exposed to COVID-19. Sequenced input: PBMCs or T cells enriched from blood (not recorded which). The rearrangement joins TRBV7-3 to TRBJ2-1; unclear D gene. The CDR3 protein is CASSEVNNEQFF. The CDR3 DNA reads as TGTGCCAGCAGCGAGGTTAACAATGAGCAGTTCTTC.